This T cell receptor (beta chain) was documented in a study of cytomegalovirus exposure and HLA in healthy donors. Findings and caveats of the study: Later analysis suggested links between common viral pathogens and several top significant clusters. A missense variant in DCLRE1C was later tied to TCR beta V- and J-gene trimming. Many donors carried some public TCRs, although rarity characterized most TCR sequences.

The germline V and J ends were trimmed by 6 bases and 10 bases, with 27 bases remaining between them. The length of the CDR3 is 16 residues. CDR1 is KGHSH, CDR2 LQKENI, per germline. The primer mix had 60 Vbeta and 13 Jbeta primers. The table came from immunoSEQ multiplex PCR; TCRdb's copy has only in-frame clones and leaves some out. The sample carries 110,000 to 150,000 clones, around three quarters recorded once. Worth noting for this clone: Antigen: not known.

Donors were nominally healthy when sampled, though unrecorded immune exposures were likely. The receptor was isolated from a young man in good health and CMV-seronegative. This chain uses TRBV18 with TRBJ1-1, with D maybe TRBD1 (6 bases). The sample was PBMCs. The CDR3 DNA reads as TGTGCCAGCTCCTCGACGACAGGTAGAAGCGACTCCGGAGCTTTCTTT. Translation: CASSSTTGRSDSGAFF.